Included here is one T cell receptor (beta chain) sequence, with context. The antigen this receptor binds is unknown. Base qualities are not provided; no much larger clone lies one nucleotide away. The record originates from a study of T cell clonotyping in hematopoietic cell transplantation (dated by TCRdb to the early 2020s). Background on the whole study: The study collected some 140 blood samples from approximately 35 consecutive transplant recipients and their related donors. Patients were recruited between September 2015 and 2017 and followed until September 2020 or death.

Blood samples for TCR beta sequencing were given by related transplant donors. Using Nuclei Lysis Solution, genomic DNA was extracted from unfractionated peripheral blood mononuclear cells that were either fresh or cryopreserved. The CDR3 has 12 amino acids, counting the end cysteine and phenylalanine. The only DNA kept is the CDR3, 36 bases in frame from the first base. CDR1 and CDR2 were assigned from the germline V gene (reference sequence) as GTSNPN and SVGIG. Trimming at the junction amounts to 5 bases on V and 6 bases on J, and the germline ends lie 13 bases apart. The immunoSEQ assay, a bias-controlled multiplex PCR using V- and J-specific primers, was used to amplify TCR beta CDR3 regions from genomic DNA. A second PCR step added a proprietary barcode and Illumina adapter sequences to the CDR3 amplicons. An Illumina MiSeq instrument was used for sequencing of the CDR3 libraries. Concerning the study's data processing: Export and quality control were handled in immunoSEQ Analyzer 3.0, while downstream analyses relied on R Bioconductor and Immunarch. Only productive rearrangements in the normalized downsampled data set were used to calculate repertoire metrics. In the normalized cohort, clonotypes with more than 5 templates were defined as pathologically expanded. The Inverse Simpson Index served as the measure of repertoire diversity. The non-normalized data set was used for CMV-specificity analyses so that all clonotypes could be captured. The table was pulled from immuneACCESS by TCRdb, which kept in-frame rearrangements only. Such tables lose some clones; where checked, under half of the loss comes from unresolved V genes, and the rest has no known cause. V and J calls and clone size follow that table, whereas D and trimming were derived from the DNA. For this sample the table gives about 17,000 clones, of which about 90% were detected only once. Around 5% of the sample is held by the ten biggest clonotypes.

The paper as a whole reports these results and caveats: After transplant, TCR diversity in recipients dropped, and pathologically expanded clonotypes climbed progressively between day 30 and day 180. Broader posttransplant TCR repertoire diversity was predicted by donor and pretransplant recipient Inverse Simpson Index values. Sample size was limited, and cells were not sorted, so CD4 and CD8 repertoire contributions could not be separated. Recipient repertoires showed only a small fraction of overlap with donor repertoires, and over 95% appeared de novo at the given depth.

Material: peripheral blood mononuclear cells. The chain is assembled from TRBV30 and TRBJ1-1, and perhaps TRBD1 as D gene, on 5 matching bases. The clonotype was recovered from a man aged 40-49 years in good health. Some clones in this sample may be carry-over from other donors' samples. The CDR3 corresponds to CAWSIGGAEAFF. The bases read TGTGCCTGGTCCATCGGGGGGGCTGAAGCTTTCTTT.